Sequencing of this TCR beta chain was carried out in a study of blood T cell repertoires in COVID-19. Study-wide context: PBMCs, B-cell-depleted T cells, or T cells provided the cDNA or gDNA that made up the material.

Trimming left V 4 bases short and J 8 bases short, with 23 bases between. The germline V gene encodes CDR1 SGHVS and CDR2 FNYEAQ. The CDR3 sequence is 16 residues long. Sequencing used immunoSEQ multiplex PCR; TCRdb keeps in-frame clones, though not all of them. The table lists approximately 97,000 clones, about nine tenths of them singletons. The clonotype comes from a man in his 60s with acute or convalescent COVID-19. The chain recombines TRBV7-6 with TRBJ1-2, with a weak D call TRBD1 (5 bases). Material: peripheral blood. The CDR3 region has the DNA TGTGCCAGCAGCTCCCGGGGGTTTGCGGGGAAGGCGGGCTACACCTTC. Translation gives CASSSRGFAGKAGYTF.